This TCR beta chain was sequenced in a study of post-analysis software for immune sequencing data. In the study overall: Several disease courses (relapsing-remitting, secondary progressive and progressive-relapsing) of multiple sclerosis were included.

The study's findings and limits: Higher frequency in patients than in controls was seen for about five TRBV segments, with TRBV5-6, TRBV5-1 and TRBV20-1 among them. Normalized Chao1 diversity was significantly lower in multiple sclerosis patients than in controls. Same-batch samples co-clustered strongly by F measure.

This CDR3 contains 14 residues. V was shortened by 2 bases and J by 4 bases, with 11 bases between the two germline ends. Germline V gives CDR1 MNHEY, CDR2 SVGAGI. As for this clonotype: The antigen is unknown.

Prepared libraries of TCR beta cDNA carried unique molecular identifiers. Yield was approximately 500,000 cDNA molecules from around 1 to 9.1 million T cells. TCRdb called the PCR reads again in MiXCR, with one record for every CDR3 protein. The data hold 380,000 or so distinct CDR3 sequences, with less than 40% observed a single time. The sample consisted of blood. V is TRBV6-5 and J is TRBJ1-2, with a weak D call TRBD1 (5 bases). This TCR derives from a girl aged 5 to 17 with multiple sclerosis. The chain's CDR3 is CASSYEGTVYGYTF. The CDR3 DNA reads TGTGCCAGCAGTTACGAGGGGACGGTCTATGGCTACACCTTC.